Here is one T cell receptor (beta chain) with its context. Its antigen is still unknown. The sample originates from a study of siplizumab effects on memory and regulatory T cells. The study, taken as a whole, reports: Naive T cell populations appeared to exhibit greater diversity than memory cells and appeared to be major alloresponse contributors.

This CDR3 comprises 13 residues. The germline CDR1 and CDR2 sequences are LNHDA and SQIVND (reference sequence). Trimming removed 6 bases at V and 6 bases at J, with 13 bases between. Profiled with immunoSEQ multiplex PCR; TCRdb holds only in-frame clones, not every one. The sample includes 110,000 or so clones, 93% of them seen just once. The sequence derives from a human donor in good health. The sample comprised non-Treg CD4+ T cells sorted from blood. The J gene is TRBJ2-3, the V gene TRBV19; D is ambiguous. CDR3 in amino acids: CASRALGSDTQYF. The CDR3 nucleotides are TGTGCCAGTAGGGCTTTAGGGTCGGATACGCAGTATTTT. Full variable domain (missing parts from reference TRBV19 and TRBJ2-3): DGGITQSPKYLFRKEGQNVTLSCEQNLNHDAMYWYRQDPGQGLRLIYYSQIVNDFQKGDIAEGYSVSREKKESFPLTVTSAQKNPTAFYLCASRALGSDTQYFGPGTRLTVL.